These 8 T cell receptor beta chains were all obtained from the same sample, sequenced in a study of blood T cell repertoires in COVID-19. The method was immunoSEQ multiplex PCR; TCRdb's version includes in-frame clones alone and lacks a portion of them. This table has around 100,000 clones, about 81% appearing once. Specimen: peripheral blood. These receptors all stem from a man aged 70-80 years with acute or convalescent COVID-19.

The chain joins TRBV18 to TRBJ1-2; 9 bases line up with TRBD1. The CDR3 contains 14 residues. Losses at the gene ends were 6 bases for V and 8 bases for J; bases not matched to a gene: 10. Germline V gives CDR1 KGHSH, CDR2 LQKENI. CDR3 bases: TGTGCCAGCTCTCCTAAAGGACAGGGGAGCGGCTACACCTTC. As protein: CASSPKGQGSGYTF.

The chain links TRBV5-4 to TRBJ1-4, with TRBD1 identical over 7 bases. The CDR3 has 16 amino acids. J gave up 5 bases and V 0 bases, and 7 bases lay outside the gene matches. Germline CDR1 is SGHNT and CDR2 is YYREEE (reference sequence). The CDR3 sequence is CASSLGVGQDNEKLFF. CDR3 in DNA: TGTGCCAGCAGCTTGGGGGTAGGACAGGACAATGAAAAACTGTTTTTT.

The V call is TRBV7-3, the J call TRBJ2-5; possibly TRBD1 for D (5 bases). The germline V gene has CDR1 SGHTA and CDR2 FQGTGA. The CDR3 runs 15 residues. Trimming left V 0 bases short and J 4 bases short, with 12 bases between. As DNA, the CDR3 is TGTGCCAGCAGCTTAACACCAGGGTCTATAGAGACCCAGTACTTC. Protein product: CASSLTPGSIETQYF.

Only one count was recorded for this clone. The chain uses TRBV30 and TRBJ1-5; D unclear. The CDR3 is 14 amino acids. The germline CDR1 and CDR2 sequences are GTSNPN and SVGIG (reference sequence). Between the trimmed V and J ends, which lost 2 bases and 5 bases, there was a span of 13 bases. Here the CDR3 reads CAWSSGGPDQPQHF. The CDR3 bases are TGTGCCTGGAGTTCGGGAGGCCCGGATCAGCCCCAGCATTTT.

V and J are TRBV2 and TRBJ2-2; 10 bases match TRBD1. Per germline, CDR1 SNHLY and CDR2 FYNNEI. The CDR3 runs 14 residues. Losses at the gene ends were 6 bases for V and 5 bases for J; bases not matched to a gene: 3. CDR3 sequence: CASRGTGETGELFF. In nucleotides, the CDR3 is TGTGCCAGCAGAGGGACAGGGGAAACCGGGGAGCTGTTTTTT.

The chain links TRBV11-2 to TRBJ1-4; 8 bases line up with TRBD1. Germline V gene sequence: CDR1 SGHAT, CDR2 FQNNGV. The length of the CDR3 is 16 residues. V was pared by 4 bases and J by 8 bases, with 12 bases of the junction left unmatched. The CDR3 DNA sequence: TGTGCCAGCAGCTCGGGAGACAGGGGAAGGTTGGAAAAACTGTTTTTT. Protein product: CASSSGDRGRLEKLFF.

The CDR3: CASSSGLAGSSYNEQFF. The DNA for the CDR3 is TGTGCCAGCAGCTCGGGACTAGCGGGGAGCTCCTACAATGAGCAGTTCTTC. V gene TRBV5-4 combines with J gene TRBJ2-1; TRBD2 agrees at 13 bases. Germline V gene lookup returns CDR1 SGHNT and CDR2 YYREEE (reference sequence). Trimming took 3 bases from V and 0 from J; bases not matched to a gene: 3. The CDR3 has 17 residues.

The chain joins TRBV28 to TRBJ2-7; 7 positions agree with TRBD1. CDR1 is MDHEN, CDR2 SYDVKM, per germline. J lost 4 bases, V lost 7 bases, and 10 bases had no gene match. CDR3 length: 14 residues. The CDR3 coding sequence is TGTGCCAGCACCTCCCAGGGGGTTAAGTACGAGCAGTACTTC. Amino acid sequence: CASTSQGVKYEQYF.